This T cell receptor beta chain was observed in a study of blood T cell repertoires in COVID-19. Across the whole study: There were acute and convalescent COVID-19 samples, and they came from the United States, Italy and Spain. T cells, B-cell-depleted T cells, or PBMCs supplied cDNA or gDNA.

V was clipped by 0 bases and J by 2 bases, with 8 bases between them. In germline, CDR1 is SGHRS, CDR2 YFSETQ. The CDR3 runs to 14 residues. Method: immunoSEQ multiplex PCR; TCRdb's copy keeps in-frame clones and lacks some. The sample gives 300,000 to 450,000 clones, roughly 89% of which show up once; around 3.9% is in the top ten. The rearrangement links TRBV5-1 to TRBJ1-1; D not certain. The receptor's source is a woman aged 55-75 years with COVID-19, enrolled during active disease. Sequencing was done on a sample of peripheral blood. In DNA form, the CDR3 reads TGCGCCAGCAGCTTGGACGGTTATAACACTGAAGCTTTCTTT. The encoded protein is CASSLDGYNTEAFF.